The source of this T cell receptor beta chain is a study of long-term antiretroviral therapy in people with HIV (dated by TCRdb to between 2020 and 2023). Looking at the study overall: Collection of the earliest samples took place about a decade ahead of the 2015 WHO recommendation for immediate ART, at a time when ART was typically delayed until CD4 counts fell. A total of 192 cryopreserved PBMC samples came from a few dozen adults with confirmed HIV infection and were collected serially over a mean of roughly 6 years (range 1-12). No cross-contamination during QIAcube processing was seen in test extractions of a monoclonal T-cell line run alongside around 31 polyclonal samples. Among the approximately 30 participants with HIV, around 10 were female. This retrospective serial study examined whether starting ART and sustained HIV suppression were associated with changes in the composition and diversity of the TRB repertoire in peripheral blood.

Notes on this clone: Its antigen remains unidentified. No conserved phenylalanine or tryptophan ends this CDR3, so it is likely a read error. Because the CDR3's place on the DNA is in doubt, the DNA is left out and the CDR3 is given as listed by TCRdb.

The CDR3 is 14 amino acids long, termini counted. CDR1 and CDR2 are read off the germline V gene as SNHLY and FYNNEI. Sequencing of the TRB variable region was done with the immunoSEQ hsTCRB v3.0 assay at survey level resolution. A depth of about 35,000-50,000 T-cell genomes per sample was targeted for TRB sequencing. Pooled TRB libraries were sequenced on an Illumina MiSeq with a v3 150-cycle kit. For the original study's pipeline: Repertoire analysis ran in R within a reproducible Nextflow workflow covering QC, data transformation and analysis. Custom analyses were implemented in LymphoSeq2, an R package for AIRR-Seq data exploration. A handful of samples yielding fewer than 5000 total TRB sequences were excluded, leaving 150 to 200 analyzed HIV repertoires. Among the roughly 200 retained HIV repertoires, 55 to 65 were collected before ART initiation and 120 to 130 were collected after ART initiation. Repertoires were downsampled to 5000 TRB nucleotide sequences, and summary statistics were averaged over 100 downsampling iterations. The analysis kept only TRB sequences whose CDR3 regions were at least seven amino acids long. Two measures captured diversity: a Shannon entropy-derived clonality score and the Gini coefficient. In the repertoire networks, any two of the top 5000 CDR3 amino acid sequences were linked whenever the two sequences differed by an edit distance of one. Antigen specificity groups and MHC restriction were predicted for TRB CDR3 amino acid sequences with GLIPH2. CDR3 amino acid sequences were matched against VDJdb and McPAS-TCR to flag known CMV, EBV, HIV or tissue antigen associations. Pre-ART, post-ART and control groups were compared with Wilcoxon signed-rank tests and Holm-Bonferroni correction. TCRdb limited this immuneACCESS table to in-frame rearrangements with V and J called. A share of clones is missing; checked studies link under half to unresolved V genes, and the rest is unexplained. V, J and clone size derive from that table, while D and trimming were established from the DNA sequence. The sample includes some 40,000 clones, with 85% observed a single time. 5.7% of the sample comes from the top ten.

Inclusion was restricted to participants for whom at least one PBMC sample before ART initiation and at least two post-ART samples were available. All participants with HIV were treated in the United States of America. Before DNA extraction, cryopreserved samples of roughly 1-10 million PBMC were thawed and washed. At the time of the earliest PBMC sample, participants with HIV were aged between about 20 and 60 years. Per participant, PBMC samples came from 1-4 timepoints prior to ART initiation and 2-8 timepoints following ART initiation, for a median of 7 samples. For every participant, serial HIV viral load, CD4+ T-cell count, ART history and demographic data were obtained. Genomic DNA was extracted from unsorted PBMC with a Qiagen kit on a QIAcube, processed in batches of 12 samples. The research as a whole found: Expanded TRB clones identified before ART initiation dominated the repertoire across all time points, though the dominance fluctuated and decreased in many PLHIV after ART. Compared with controls, HIV repertoires had narrower CDR3 length ranges, and the network structure pointed to an antigen-experienced repertoire that shifted only slightly toward naive after ART. No data were available on ART adherence, viral resistance or therapy changes, limiting inferences about post-ART repertoire changes. Limited PBMC availability meant only the TCR beta chain was sequenced, without alpha chain pairing. The samples span the years 2004 to 2017, and the ART regimens used at that time may not be as effective as current regimens. Starting ART was linked to a significant rise in TRB diversity, yet even with long-term ART the diversity remained significantly lower than in transplant donor controls. Because cell numbers in pre-ART samples were limited, unsorted PBMC were profiled instead of sorted CD4+ and CD8+ T cells.

Rearrangement joined TRBV2 to TRBJ2-7; the table gives TRBD2 as D, unverified against the DNA. The source was unsorted PBMCs, collected 3.1 years after starting antiretroviral therapy. This receptor was identified in a woman aged 45 to 65 with HIV. This receptor has the CDR3 CASRDRTSGGRREI.